This entry lists 25 T cell receptor beta chains sequenced from one sample in a study of T cells in Graves' hyperthyroidism and ophthalmopathy. TCR beta CDR3 regions were amplified from RNA. In the first-round RT-PCR of the TCR CDR3, the HTBI primer set was used. In TCRdb, the multiplex PCR reads were re-called with MiXCR into one record per CDR3 protein. The sample includes a few hundred thousand distinct CDR3 sequences, nearly 15% seen only once; the top ten take about 21%. Sequenced sample: blood. The receptors were sampled from a woman aged 60-75 years with Graves' ophthalmopathy.

This clonotype was recorded many times. The chain combines TRBV7-6 with TRBJ2-2, with 7 bases identical to TRBD2. The CDR3 covers 16 residues. Germline assignment: CDR1 SGHVS and CDR2 FNYEAQ. The J segment lost 1 base and the V segment lost 2 bases, leaving 4 bases of the junction unmatched. The CDR3 DNA reads TGTGCCAGCAGCTTAATAGTAGCGGGGAACACCGGGGAGCTGTTTTTT. Its translation is CASSLIVAGNTGELFF.

The V call is TRBV28, the J call TRBJ2-3, with 10 bases fitting TRBD1. The CDR3 has 15 amino acids. Looked up from germline, CDR1 is MDHEN and CDR2 is SYDVKM. V shed 2 bases, J shed 7 bases, and the junction held 6 bases outside the gene matches. CDR3 region: CASSLGGQGYHTQYF. The CDR3 DNA follows: TGTGCCAGCAGTTTAGGGGGACAGGGGTACCATACGCAGTATTTT.

This clonotype was recorded a few times. The chain has TRBV5-5 and TRBJ2-5, with D possibly TRBD1 on 6 matching bases. V was clipped by 5 bases and J by 1 base, with 6 bases between them. The CDR3 totals 12 residues. The germline gives CDR1 SGHKS, CDR2 YYEKEE (reference sequence). The CDR3 bases are TGTGCCAGCAGGACAGGCCAAGAGACCCAGTACTTC. It encodes CASRTGQETQYF.

The chain recombines TRBV5-1 with TRBJ2-2; TRBD2 agrees at 9 bases. Germline CDR1 and CDR2: SGHRS and YFSETQ. The V gene end was trimmed by 2 bases and the J gene end by 3 bases; junction bases not matched to a gene: 5. The CDR3 has 16 amino acids. CDR3 nucleotide sequence: TGCGCCAGCAGCTTTTTAGCGGGAGATTACACCGGGGAGCTGTTTTTT. Its translation: CASSFLAGDYTGELFF.

This clonotype was counted many times. CDR3 bases: TGTGCCAGCAGCTCCCAAGGACAGGGGAATCCATCCGAGCAGTACTTC. Protein: CASSSQGQGNPSEQYF. The genes are TRBV11-2 and TRBJ2-7, with TRBD1 matching 9 bases. V dropped 4 bases and J dropped 6; count of bases not matched to a gene: 13. Germline values: CDR1 SGHAT, CDR2 FQNNGV. The CDR3 has 16 residues.

In this sample, this clonotype turned up many times. The J gene is TRBJ2-6, the V gene TRBV28; perhaps D is TRBD1 or TRBD2 (5 bases each). Per germline, CDR1 MDHEN and CDR2 SYDVKM. The CDR3 has 17 amino acids. Trimming cost V 7 bases and J 4 bases, with 20 bases left between them. The CDR3 nucleotides are TGTGCCAGCACCCCGACGAGGGGCGCATCGGGGGCCAACGTCCTGACTTTC. Protein sequence: CASTPTRGASGANVLTF. The complete variable domain, with remaining parts taken from reference TRBV28 and TRBJ2-6, reads DVKVTQSSRYLVKRTGEKVFLECVQDMDHENMFWYRQDPGLGLRLIYFSYDVKMKEKGDIPEGYSVSREKKERFSLILESASTNQTSMYLCASTPTRGASGANVLTFGAGSRLTVL.

Regarding this clonotype: This could be a read error, since a much larger clone is one nucleotide away. This chain connects TRBV7-2 to TRBJ2-1; D possibly corresponds to TRBD2 (5 bases). V lost 3 bases to trimming and J lost 8 bases, with 14 bases between them. CDR1 SGHTA and CDR2 FQGNSA come from the germline V gene. The CDR3 totals 14 residues. The CDR3 nucleotides read TGTGCCAGCAGCTTTAGGCGGGTGACCGATGAGCAGTTCTTC. Translation gives CASSFRRVTDEQFF.

In its sample, this clonotype was seen many times. The chain employs TRBV29-1 and TRBJ2-7, with no clear D. The CDR3 covers 10 residues. V was clipped by 7 bases and J by 6 bases, with 10 bases between them. The germline V gene has CDR1 SQVTM and CDR2 ANQGSEA. The CDR3: CSAWLREQYF. As DNA, the CDR3 is TGCAGCGCCTGGCTGCGCGAGCAGTACTTC.

This clonotype was seen more than once but under ten times. This sequence joins TRBV27 and TRBJ2-1, with 9 bases matching TRBD2. From germline, CDR1 is MNHEY and CDR2 SMNVEV (reference sequence). This CDR3 comprises 16 residues. J gave up 8 bases and V 4 bases, and 12 bases lay outside the gene matches. The CDR3 is CASSSLASGNLHEQFF. CDR3 nucleotide sequence: TGTGCCAGCAGTTCTCTGGCTAGCGGGAACCTCCATGAGCAGTTCTTC.

The sample holds a few counts of this clonotype. The chain couples TRBV20-1 to TRBJ1-4; TRBD1 is a possible D gene (6 bases). The CDR3 consists of 17 residues. Germline V gene sequence: CDR1 DFQATT, CDR2 SNEGSKA (reference sequence). Trimming shortened V by 6 bases and J by 0 bases, and 20 bases separated the two germline ends. CDR3 sequence reads: CSAPTGTRGSTNEKLFF. The DNA of the CDR3 is TGCAGTGCCCCTACCGGGACACGGGGGTCAACTAATGAAAAACTGTTTTTT.

This clonotype was seen repeatedly, ten times or more. The genes are TRBV30 and TRBJ2-7; maybe TRBD1 (5 bases). Trimming stripped 4 bases from V and 2 bases from J, with 15 bases between. The CDR3 totals 14 residues. The germline V gene has CDR1 GTSNPN and CDR2 SVGIG (reference sequence). The CDR3: CAWNVGARPYEQYF. The CDR3 DNA sequence: TGTGCCTGGAACGTTGGGGCAAGACCCTACGAGCAGTACTTC.

This clonotype was seen repeatedly, ten times or more. The chain uses TRBV11-2 and TRBJ1-6; the match to TRBD1 covers 7 bases. CDR3 length: 14 amino acids. V trimming: 1 base; J trimming: 9 bases; junction bases outside the gene matches: 3. Germline assignment: CDR1 SGHAT and CDR2 FQNNGV. The DNA for the CDR3 is TGTGCCAGCAGCTTAGGGACAGGCGGTTCACCCCTCCACTTT. Translating it yields CASSLGTGGSPLHF. Complete variable domain (other parts from reference TRBV11-2 and TRBJ1-6): EAGVAQSPRYKIIEKRQSVAFWCNPISGHATLYWYQQILGQGPKLLIQFQNNGVVDDSQLPKDRFSAERLKGVDSTLKIQPAKLEDSAVYLCASSLGTGGSPLHFGNGTRLTVT.

This clonotype was recorded at least ten times. The V and J genes are TRBV11-3 and TRBJ2-1, with TRBD2 matching 13 bases. CDR1 and CDR2 (germline): SGHNT, YENEEA. This CDR3 contains 15 residues. V lost 5 bases, J lost 9 bases, and 7 bases stayed unmatched. This CDR3 is CASSRRTSGSSEQFF. CDR3 DNA: TGTGCCAGCAGCAGACGGACTAGCGGGAGCAGTGAGCAGTTCTTC. Supplemented by reference TRBV11-3 and TRBJ2-1, the full variable domain reads EAGVVQSPRYKIIEKKQPVAFWCNPISGHNTLYWYLQNLGQGPELLIRYENEEAVDDSQLPKDRFSAERLKGVDSTLKIQPAELGDSAVYLCASSRRTSGSSEQFFGPGTRLTVL.

This clonotype was seen a few times. The V and J genes are TRBV24-1 and TRBJ2-2, with 14 bases identical to TRBD2. The CDR3 sequence is 19 residues long. The V gene end was trimmed by 2 bases and the J gene end by 7 bases; junction bases not matched to a gene: 11. Germline V gene sequence: CDR1 KGHDR, CDR2 SFDVKD. The CDR3 loop is CATSDSRLTSGRAGGELFF. The CDR3 nucleotides are TGTGCCACCAGTGATTCACGACTGACTAGCGGGAGGGCCGGCGGGGAGCTGTTTTTT.

This clonotype showed up many times. The V and J genes are TRBV2 and TRBJ2-1; D remains ambiguous. Per germline, CDR1 SNHLY and CDR2 FYNNEI. V was clipped by 6 bases and J by 8 bases, with 5 bases between them. CDR3 length: 10 amino acids. The CDR3 sequence: CASRSYEQFF. DNA of the CDR3: TGTGCCAGCAGGAGTTATGAGCAGTTCTTC.

At least ten counts were recorded for this clonotype. The chain combines TRBV27 with TRBJ2-7; 7 bases agree with TRBD1. J gave up 2 bases and V 3 bases, and 1 base lay outside the gene matches. Germline V CDR1 and CDR2: MNHEY, SMNVEV (reference sequence). CDR3 size: 13 residues. In DNA, the CDR3 is TGTGCCAGCAGTTTCGGGACAGCCTACGAGCAGTACTTC. It specifies CASSFGTAYEQYF.

This clonotype was counted a few times. The junction differs from germline at one of its ends, possibly a read error. The V and J genes are TRBV7-7 and TRBJ2-2; perhaps TRBD1 as D (5 bases). The CDR3 spans 15 residues. The germline V gene encodes CDR1 SSHAT and CDR2 FNYEAQ (reference sequence). The CDR3 reads CASSLSGPNTGELFF. DNA for the CDR3: TGTGCTAGCAGCTTATCAGGGCCTAACACCGGGGAGCTGTTTTTT.

This clonotype was recorded many times. V gene TRBV9 combines with J gene TRBJ2-1, with D possibly being TRBD2 (7 bases). The length of the CDR3 is 14 residues. The V gene lost 4 bases and the J gene lost 9 bases, with 17 bases spanning the gap. In germline, CDR1 is SGDLS, CDR2 YYNGEE. The CDR3 DNA follows: TGTGCCAGCAGCCCGAGGACTAGAGGGGGTGAGCAGTTCTTC. This codes for CASSPRTRGGEQFF. Full variable domain (remainder filled in from reference TRBV9 and TRBJ2-1): DSGVTQTPKHLITATGQRVTLRCSPRSGDLSVYWYQQSLDQGLQFLIQYYNGEERAKGNILERFSAQQFPDLHSELNLSSLELGDSALYFCASSPRTRGGEQFFGPGTRLTVL.

The rearrangement joins TRBV19 to TRBJ2-7; D is perhaps TRBD1 or TRBD2 (5 bases each). The length of the CDR3 is 14 residues. V gave up 5 bases and J gave up 2 bases, with 13 bases separating them. Germline-derived CDR1 and CDR2 are LNHDA and SQIVND (reference sequence). In DNA, the CDR3 is TGTGCCAGTAGTGCCCGGGACCCTCCCTACGAGCAGTACTTC. Protein product: CASSARDPPYEQYF. Drawing the rest from reference TRBV19 and TRBJ2-7, the complete variable domain is DGGITQSPKYLFRKEGQNVTLSCEQNLNHDAMYWYRQDPGQGLRLIYYSQIVNDFQKGDIAEGYSVSREKKESFPLTVTSAQKNPTAFYLCASSARDPPYEQYFGPGTRLTVT.

The chain combines TRBV20-1 with TRBJ1-1; D is ambiguous. Germline-derived CDR1 and CDR2 are DFQATT and SNEGSKA (reference sequence). Trimming cost V 5 bases and J 4 bases, with 14 bases left between them. The CDR3 consists of 13 residues. The CDR3 DNA is TGCAGTGCTGCGACCCCCATGAGCACTGAAGCTTTCTTT. Its protein product is CSAATPMSTEAFF.

This clonotype occurred many times. This chain's CDR3 is CASSSSTNTEAFF. DNA of the CDR3: TGTGCCAGCAGTTCCTCAACGAACACTGAAGCTTTCTTT. The chain uses TRBV12-3 or TRBV12-4 and TRBJ1-1; no firm D call. V shed 4 bases and J shed 1 base, with 7 bases lying between them. This CDR3 contains 13 residues.

This clonotype appeared many times. The chain carries TRBV7-9 and TRBJ2-5; TRBD2 agrees at 9 bases. V shed 6 bases, J shed 7 bases, and the junction held 9 bases outside the gene matches. Germline V CDR1 and CDR2: SEHNR, FQNEAQ (reference sequence). The CDR3 is 14 residues long. The CDR3 bases are TGTGCCAGCAGGCGTAATAGCGGGAGCGGGACCCAGTACTTC. Translated, it gives CASRRNSGSGTQYF.

The rearrangement uses TRBV4-2 and TRBJ2-1, with D maybe TRBD2 (6 bases). The CDR3 runs 19 residues. Trimming stripped 11 bases from V and 0 bases from J, with 29 bases between. Germline assignment: CDR1 LGHNA and CDR2 YNFKEQ. The CDR3 is CAFQAGLATEKSSYNEQFF. The CDR3 coding sequence is TGTGCCTTCCAAGCTGGGCTAGCGACTGAAAAAAGCTCCTACAATGAGCAGTTCTTC.

This clonotype was found many times. This sequence joins TRBV27 and TRBJ2-4; no clear D. In germline, CDR1 is MNHEY, CDR2 SMNVEV (reference sequence). Trimming removed 5 bases from V and 7 bases from J, with 18 bases in between. There are 15 residues in the CDR3. The CDR3 DNA reads as TGTGCCAGCAGTCCTCGATACAACGGCTACAACATTCAGTACTTC. Its protein product is CASSPRYNGYNIQYF.

This clonotype was counted a few times. The chain carries TRBV19 and TRBJ1-1, with unresolved D. The V end was cut by 0 bases, the J end by 3 bases, with 5 bases between. The CDR3 sequence is 13 residues long. Germline values: CDR1 LNHDA, CDR2 SQIVND (reference sequence). Here the CDR3 reads CASSIDADTEAFF. CDR3 nucleotides: TGTGCCAGTAGTATAGATGCGGACACTGAAGCTTTCTTT.